The 20 T cell receptor beta chains reported below all come from one sample, sequenced in a study of regulatory T cells in long-lasting Graves disease. Documented time point: newly diagnosed GD, antithyroid drugs for less than 3 months. With RNA extracted from PBMCs as input, the TCR library was made. To make TCR beta libraries, researchers used iRepertoire HTBI primers and Arm-PCR of CDR3 regions. TCRdb reprocessed the multiplex PCR reads via MiXCR and lists one record per CDR3 protein. The table shows around 330,000 distinct CDR3 sequences, with 18% occurring only once. Sample: peripheral blood mononuclear cells (PBMCs), taken at new diagnosis, from a patient treated with antithyroid drugs. The receptor source for this set is a female donor with Graves disease.

This clonotype was picked up many times. This chain links TRBV2 with TRBJ2-5, with 7 bases that match TRBD1. CDR3 length: 12 residues. V was clipped by 8 bases and J by 2 bases; unmatched bases: 2. In germline, CDR1 is SNHLY, CDR2 FYNNEI. DNA for the CDR3: TGTGCCAGCCAGGGACAGCAAGAGACCCAGTACTTC. Its translation: CASQGQQETQYF.

This clonotype was detected many times. This sequence joins TRBV12-3 or TRBV12-4 and TRBJ2-3; weak D call: TRBD2 (6 bases). Trimming shortened V by 5 bases and J by 3 bases, and 18 bases separated the two germline ends. The CDR3 contains 16 residues. The CDR3 reads CASSPTLAWRTDTQYF. The DNA for the CDR3 is TGTGCCAGCAGTCCTACACTAGCATGGAGAACAGATACGCAGTATTTT.

The gene calls are TRBV19 and TRBJ1-1, with D unclear. CDR3 length: 11 residues. Trimming shortened V by 4 bases and J by 7 bases, and 7 bases separated the two germline ends. Germline V lookup: CDR1 LNHDA, CDR2 SQIVND (reference sequence). CDR3 coding DNA: TGTGCCAGTAGTAGGGAGAGTGAAGCTTTCTTT. It specifies CASSRESEAFF.

This chain uses TRBV12-3 or TRBV12-4 with TRBJ2-7; 10 nucleotides agree with TRBD2. V lost 6 bases to trimming and J lost 6 bases; unmatched junction nucleotides: 20. CDR3 size: 18 residues. The CDR3 is CASSTGTRYLAGVGEQYF. The CDR3, as DNA: TGTGCCAGCAGCACCGGGACACGATACCTAGCGGGAGTAGGCGAGCAGTACTTC.

This chain joins TRBV7-2 and TRBJ2-1; D ambiguous. The CDR3 loop spans 14 amino acids. The germline V and J ends were trimmed by 1 base and 8 bases, with 12 bases remaining between them. Germline assignment: CDR1 SGHTA and CDR2 FQGNSA. As DNA, the CDR3 is TGTGCCAGCAGCTTAGAACCCCCGCGGCATGAGCAGTTCTTC. Protein sequence: CASSLEPPRHEQFF. Based on the CDR3 plus reference TRBV7-2 and TRBJ2-1, the full variable domain is GAGVSQSPSNKVTEKGKDVELRCDPISGHTALYWYRQSLGQGLEFLIYFQGNSAPDKSGLPSDRFSAERTGGSVSTLTIQRTQQEDSAVYLCASSLEPPRHEQFFGPGTRLTVL.

This clonotype was observed at least ten times. This chain joins TRBV30 and TRBJ2-4; a weak D match, TRBD1 (5 bases). From germline, CDR1 is GTSNPN and CDR2 SVGIG (reference sequence). The CDR3 length is 13 residues. Trimming pared 1 base from V and 6 bases from J, leaving 10 bases between. The DNA for the CDR3 is TGTGCCTGGAGTGGACAGCTATTAAACATTCAGTACTTC. The encoded protein is CAWSGQLLNIQYF.

This clonotype was found many times. V and J are TRBV12-3 or TRBV12-4 and TRBJ2-1; 8 bases fit TRBD2. The CDR3 extends over 14 amino acids. J lost 7 bases, V lost 4 bases, and 6 bases had no gene match. The CDR3 reads CASSYLLADNEQFF. CDR3 in DNA: TGTGCCAGCAGTTACCTACTAGCGGATAATGAGCAGTTCTTC.

CDR3 nucleotide sequence: TGCGCCAGCAGCGAATTACAGGGGGTACATCCCACCGGGGAGCTGTTTTTT. Encoded protein: CASSELQGVHPTGELFF. The V gene is TRBV10-2, the J gene TRBJ2-2, with TRBD1 matching over 8 bases. V trimming: 6 bases; J trimming: 4 bases; junction bases outside the gene matches: 13. Germline V gives CDR1 WSHSY, CDR2 SAAADI. CDR3 size: 17 residues.

This clonotype has ten or more counts. V gene TRBV28 combines with J gene TRBJ2-3, with a possible D match to TRBD2 (6 bases). Germline-derived CDR1 and CDR2 are MDHEN and SYDVKM. The CDR3 is made up of 17 amino acids. Between the trimmed V and J ends, which lost 5 bases and 4 bases, there was a span of 22 bases. The CDR3 sequence: CASSPAGLAGGSDTQYF. In DNA, the CDR3 is TGTGCCAGCAGTCCAGCGGGCCTGGCCGGAGGGTCAGATACGCAGTATTTT.

With regard to this clonotype: A far more abundant clone sits one base away, making this likely a read error. This chain connects TRBV12-3 or TRBV12-4 to TRBJ2-1; 13 positions agree with TRBD2. The CDR3 extends over 15 amino acids. CDR3 in amino acids: CASSGSLAGGPEKFF. For the CDR3, the DNA is TGTGCCAGCAGTGGATCACTAGCGGGAGGGCCTGAGAAGTTCTTC.

There are many counts of this clonotype. The chain uses TRBV9 and TRBJ2-3; 10 bases fit TRBD1. Germline V gene lookup returns CDR1 SGDLS and CDR2 YYNGEE. This CDR3 has 15 amino acids. V lost 4 bases, J lost 4 bases, and 6 bases stayed unmatched. The CDR3 coding sequence is TGTGCCAGCAGCCCACTGGGACAGGGGTCAGATACGCAGTATTTT. It is translated as CASSPLGQGSDTQYF.

About this clonotype itself: Relative to the germline gene, one junction end is altered; a read error may explain this. V is TRBV28 and J is TRBJ2-7, with a possible D match to TRBD1 (6 bases). The V gene's germline CDR1 is MDHEN and CDR2 SYDVKM. The CDR3 length is 16 residues. Here the CDR3 reads CASSRRGSGVAYEQHF. The CDR3 DNA reads as TGTGCCAGCAGTCGTAGGGGGTCAGGGGTGGCCTACGAGCAGCACTTC.

The CDR3 DNA is TGTGCCAGCAGCGCCTTGGACATGTTCCCCTTCCTAACTGGAAACACCATATATTTT. This sequence encodes CASSALDMFPFLTGNTIYF. The rearrangement joins TRBV7-2 to TRBJ1-3; weak D call: TRBD1 (5 bases). The CDR3 sequence is 19 residues long. Trimming shortened V by 5 bases and J by 2 bases, and 25 bases separated the two germline ends. Germline V gene sequence: CDR1 SGHTA, CDR2 FQGNSA.

This clonotype was observed at least ten times. The V and J genes are TRBV29-1 and TRBJ2-3, with 8 bases lining up with TRBD1. With V trimmed by 2 bases and J by 6 bases, 1 base remained unmatched. There are 12 residues in the CDR3. Looked up from germline, CDR1 is SQVTM and CDR2 is ANQGSEA. CDR3 sequence reads: CSVEQGADTQYF. The CDR3 DNA reads as TGCAGCGTTGAACAGGGGGCTGATACGCAGTATTTT.

The chain couples TRBV19 to TRBJ1-5, with D maybe TRBD1 (6 bases). This CDR3 has 15 amino acids. V lost 3 bases and J 2 bases, leaving 11 bases between the germline ends. Germline V gene sequence: CDR1 LNHDA, CDR2 SQIVND (reference sequence). The CDR3 spells CASSISRGRNQPQHF. CDR3 DNA: TGTGCCAGTAGTATCTCCCGGGGGCGCAATCAGCCCCAGCATTTT.

This clonotype was counted ten times or more. J is TRBJ1-3 and V is TRBV27; D is perhaps TRBD1 (6 bases). The CDR3 runs to 15 residues. The germline V and J ends were trimmed by 6 bases and 3 bases, with 15 bases remaining between them. Germline V gives CDR1 MNHEY, CDR2 SMNVEV (reference sequence). In DNA, the CDR3 is TGTGCCAGCAGCTTACAGGGAAGAGGTGGAAACACCATATATTTT. This sequence encodes CASSLQGRGGNTIYF.

This clonotype was picked up many times. J is TRBJ1-1 and V is TRBV12-3 or TRBV12-4, with unresolved D. The CDR3 consists of 13 residues. V lost 6 bases and J lost 4, with 12 bases in between. CDR3 in amino acids: CASSPAGPTEAFF. The CDR3 bases are TGTGCCAGCAGCCCGGCTGGACCCACTGAAGCTTTCTTT.

In its sample, this clonotype was seen many times. The V call is TRBV2, the J call TRBJ1-2; a weak D match, TRBD1 (6 bases). V was cut by 6 bases and J by 2 bases, with 13 bases left in between. CDR3 length equals 14 residues. CDR1 and CDR2 (germline): SNHLY, FYNNEI. This CDR3 is CASSSEGENYGYTF. The DNA of the CDR3 is TGTGCCAGCAGCTCTGAGGGGGAAAACTATGGCTACACCTTC.

This clonotype has just one count. With a far larger clone one base away, a read error is the likely cause. This chain links TRBV6-1 with TRBJ1-2, with 8 nucleotides matching TRBD1. Germline V CDR1 and CDR2: MNHNS, SASEGT. CDR3 length: 14 residues. CDR3 DNA: TGTGCCATCAGAGGGGACAGGCATGACTATGGCCACACCTTC. Protein product: CAIRGDRHDYGHTF.

The V gene is TRBV3-1, the J gene TRBJ2-7; the D gene is possibly TRBD1 (5 bases). CDR3 length: 14 residues. The germline gives CDR1 LGHDT, CDR2 YNNKEL (reference sequence). Trimming removed 1 base from V and 3 bases from J, with 10 bases in between. CDR3 nucleotide sequence: TGTGCCAGCAGCCAAGTATGGCAGGGCTACGAGCAGTACTTC. This translates into CASSQVWQGYEQYF.